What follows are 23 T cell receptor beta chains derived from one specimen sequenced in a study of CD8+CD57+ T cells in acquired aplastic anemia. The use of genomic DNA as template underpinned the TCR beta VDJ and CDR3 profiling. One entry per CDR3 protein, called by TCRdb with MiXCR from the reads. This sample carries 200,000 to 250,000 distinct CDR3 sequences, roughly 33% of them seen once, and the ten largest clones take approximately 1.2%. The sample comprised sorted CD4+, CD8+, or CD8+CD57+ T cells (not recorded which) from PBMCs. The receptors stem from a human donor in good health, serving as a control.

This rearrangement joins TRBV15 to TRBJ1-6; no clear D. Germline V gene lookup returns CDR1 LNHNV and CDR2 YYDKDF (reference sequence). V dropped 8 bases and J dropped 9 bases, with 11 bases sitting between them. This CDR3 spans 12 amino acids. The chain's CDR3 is CATRIGVSPLHF. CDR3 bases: TGTGCCACCCGAATTGGGGTTTCACCCCTCCACTTT.

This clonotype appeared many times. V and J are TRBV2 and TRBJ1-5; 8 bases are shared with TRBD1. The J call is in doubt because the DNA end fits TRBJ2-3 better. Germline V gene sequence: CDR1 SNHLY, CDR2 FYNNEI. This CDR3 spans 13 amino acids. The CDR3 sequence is CASKGQVNQPQYF. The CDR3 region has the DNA TGTGCCAGCAAGGGACAGGTCAATCAGCCCCAGTATTTT.

CDR3 residues: CASRDRGGAYTF. The DNA for the CDR3 is TGTGCCAGCAGAGACCGCGGGGGGGCCTACACCTTC. This chain links TRBV2 with TRBJ1-2, with a weak D call TRBD1 (6 bases). This CDR3 is 12 amino acids long. Per the germline V gene, CDR1 is SNHLY and CDR2 is FYNNEI. V lost 6 bases, J lost 10 bases, and 15 bases lay in between. The whole variable domain, remainder taken from reference TRBV2 and TRBJ1-2, is EPEVTQTPSHQVTQMGQEVILRCVPISNHLYFYWYRQILGQKVEFLVSFYNNEISEKSEIFDDQFSVERPDGSNFTLKIRSTKLEDSAMYFCASRDRGGAYTFGSGTRLTVV.

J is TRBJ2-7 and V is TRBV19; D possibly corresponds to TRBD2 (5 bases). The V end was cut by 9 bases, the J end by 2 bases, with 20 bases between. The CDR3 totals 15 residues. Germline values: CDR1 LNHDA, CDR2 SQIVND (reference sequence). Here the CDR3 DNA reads TGTGCCAGCTCACCAAAGAGGGCAGGAGCCTACGAGCAGTACTTC. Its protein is CASSPKRAGAYEQYF.

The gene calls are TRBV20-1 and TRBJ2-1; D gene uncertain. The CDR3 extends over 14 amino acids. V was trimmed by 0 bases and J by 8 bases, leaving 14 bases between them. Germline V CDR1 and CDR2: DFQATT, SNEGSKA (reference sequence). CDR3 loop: CSARDLMSGDEQFF. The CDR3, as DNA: TGCAGTGCTAGAGATTTGATGAGTGGCGATGAGCAGTTCTTC.

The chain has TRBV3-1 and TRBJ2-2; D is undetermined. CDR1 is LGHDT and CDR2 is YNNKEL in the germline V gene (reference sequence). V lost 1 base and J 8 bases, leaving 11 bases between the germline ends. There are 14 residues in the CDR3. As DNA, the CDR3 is TGTGCCAGCAGCCAAGTTACCAATACTGGGGAGCTGTTTTTT. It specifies CASSQVTNTGELFF.

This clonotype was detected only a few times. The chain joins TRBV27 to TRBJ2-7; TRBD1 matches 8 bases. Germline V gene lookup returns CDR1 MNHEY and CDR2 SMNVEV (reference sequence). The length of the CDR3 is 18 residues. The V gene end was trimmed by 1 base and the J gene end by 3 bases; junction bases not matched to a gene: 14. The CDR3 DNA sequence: TGTGCCAGCAGTTTATGGCGGACCGGGACAGGCCGAGGCTACGAGCAGTACTTC. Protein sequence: CASSLWRTGTGRGYEQYF.

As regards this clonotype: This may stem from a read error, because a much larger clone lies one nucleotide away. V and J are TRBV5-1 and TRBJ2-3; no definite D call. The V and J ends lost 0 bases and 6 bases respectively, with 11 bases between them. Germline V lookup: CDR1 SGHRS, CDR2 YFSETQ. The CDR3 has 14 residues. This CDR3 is CASSLEWGWDTQYF. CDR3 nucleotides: TGCGCCAGCAGCTTGGAATGGGGATGGGATACGCAGTATTTT.

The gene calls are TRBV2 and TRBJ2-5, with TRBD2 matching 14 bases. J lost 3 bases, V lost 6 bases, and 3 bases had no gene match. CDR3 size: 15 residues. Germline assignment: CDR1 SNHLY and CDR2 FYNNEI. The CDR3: CASSGLAGGEETQYF. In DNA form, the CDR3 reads TGTGCCAGCAGCGGACTAGCGGGGGGAGAAGAGACCCAGTACTTC. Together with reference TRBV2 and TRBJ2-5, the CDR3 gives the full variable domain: EPEVTQTPSHQVTQMGQEVILRCVPISNHLYFYWYRQILGQKVEFLVSFYNNEISEKSEIFDDQFSVERPDGSNFTLKIRSTKLEDSAMYFCASSGLAGGEETQYFGPGTRLLVL.

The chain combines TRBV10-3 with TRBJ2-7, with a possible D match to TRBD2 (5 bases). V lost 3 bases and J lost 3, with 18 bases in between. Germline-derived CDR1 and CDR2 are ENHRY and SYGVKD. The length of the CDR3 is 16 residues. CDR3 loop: CAISDEGGPSLYEQYF. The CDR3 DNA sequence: TGTGCCATCAGTGATGAGGGCGGCCCTTCTCTCTACGAGCAGTACTTC.

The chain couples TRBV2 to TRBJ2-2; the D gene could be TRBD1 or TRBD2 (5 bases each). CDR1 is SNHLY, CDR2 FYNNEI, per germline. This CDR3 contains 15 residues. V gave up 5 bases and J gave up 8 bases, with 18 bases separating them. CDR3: CASSYDTTGAGELFF. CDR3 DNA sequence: TGTGCCAGCAGTTATGACACTACCGGGGCGGGGGAGCTGTTTTTT.

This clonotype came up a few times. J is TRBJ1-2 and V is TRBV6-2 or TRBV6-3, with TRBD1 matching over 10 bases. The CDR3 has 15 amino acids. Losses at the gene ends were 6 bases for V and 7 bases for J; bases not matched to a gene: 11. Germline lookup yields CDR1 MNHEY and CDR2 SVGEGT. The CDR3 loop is CASRTGGDSLSGYTF. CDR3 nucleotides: TGTGCCAGCAGGACAGGGGGCGATTCATTGTCTGGCTACACCTTC.

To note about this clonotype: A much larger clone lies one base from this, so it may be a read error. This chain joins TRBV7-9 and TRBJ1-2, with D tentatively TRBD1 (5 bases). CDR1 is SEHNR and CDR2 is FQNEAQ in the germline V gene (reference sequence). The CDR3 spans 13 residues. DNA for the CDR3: TGTGCCAGCAGCTTAAAGGGGTTCTATGGCTGCACCTTC. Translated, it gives CASSLKGFYGCTF.

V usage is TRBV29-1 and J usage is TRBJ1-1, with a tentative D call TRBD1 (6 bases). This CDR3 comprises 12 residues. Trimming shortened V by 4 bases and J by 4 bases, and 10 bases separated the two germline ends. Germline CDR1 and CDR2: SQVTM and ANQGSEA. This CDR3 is CSVVGGGTEAFF. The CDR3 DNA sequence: TGCAGCGTTGTGGGAGGGGGCACTGAAGCTTTCTTT.

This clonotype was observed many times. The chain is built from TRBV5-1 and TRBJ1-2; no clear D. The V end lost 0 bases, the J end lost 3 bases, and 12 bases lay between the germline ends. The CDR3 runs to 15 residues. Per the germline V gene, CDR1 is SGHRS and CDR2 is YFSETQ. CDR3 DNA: TGCGCCAGCAGCTTGGGGGCCCTTCTCGACTATGGCTACACCTTC. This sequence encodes CASSLGALLDYGYTF.

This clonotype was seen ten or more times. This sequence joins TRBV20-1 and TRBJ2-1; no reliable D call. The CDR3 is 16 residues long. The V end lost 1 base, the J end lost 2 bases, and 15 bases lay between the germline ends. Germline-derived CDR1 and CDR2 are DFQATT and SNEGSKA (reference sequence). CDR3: CSARALGIGTYNEQFF. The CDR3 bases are TGCAGTGCTAGAGCCCTAGGTATCGGCACCTACAATGAGCAGTTCTTC.

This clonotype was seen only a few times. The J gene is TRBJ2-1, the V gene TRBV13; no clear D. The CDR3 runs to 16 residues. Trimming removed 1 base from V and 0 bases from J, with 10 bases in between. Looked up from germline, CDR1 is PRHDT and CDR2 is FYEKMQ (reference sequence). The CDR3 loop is CASSLVSRRSYNEQFF. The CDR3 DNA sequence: TGTGCCAGCAGCTTAGTTTCCCGGCGCTCCTACAATGAGCAGTTCTTC.

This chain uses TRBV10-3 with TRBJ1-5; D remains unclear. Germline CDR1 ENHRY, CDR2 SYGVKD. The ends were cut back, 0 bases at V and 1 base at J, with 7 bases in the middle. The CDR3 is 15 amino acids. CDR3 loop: CAISESAGSNQPQHF. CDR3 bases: TGTGCCATCAGTGAGTCGGCAGGCAGCAATCAGCCCCAGCATTTT.

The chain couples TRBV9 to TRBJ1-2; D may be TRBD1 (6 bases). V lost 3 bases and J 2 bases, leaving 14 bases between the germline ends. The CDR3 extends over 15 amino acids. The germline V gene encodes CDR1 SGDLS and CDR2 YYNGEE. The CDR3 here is CASSADLDRNYGYTF. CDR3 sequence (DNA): TGTGCCAGCAGCGCCGACCTGGACAGAAACTATGGCTACACCTTC.

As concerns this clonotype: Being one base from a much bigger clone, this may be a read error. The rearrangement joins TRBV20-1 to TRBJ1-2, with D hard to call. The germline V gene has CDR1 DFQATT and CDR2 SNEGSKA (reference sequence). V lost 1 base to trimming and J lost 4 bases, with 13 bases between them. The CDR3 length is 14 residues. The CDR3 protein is CSARAGEGAYGYTF. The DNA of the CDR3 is TGCAGTGCTAGAGCTGGTGAGGGAGCCTATGGCTACACCTTC.

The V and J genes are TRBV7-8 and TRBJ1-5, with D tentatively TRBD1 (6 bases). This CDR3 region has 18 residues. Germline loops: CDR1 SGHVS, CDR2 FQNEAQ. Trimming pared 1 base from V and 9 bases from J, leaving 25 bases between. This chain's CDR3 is CASSLGGLGQASRRPQHF. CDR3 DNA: TGTGCCAGCAGCTTAGGGGGTTTGGGACAAGCGTCGCGTCGGCCCCAGCATTTT.

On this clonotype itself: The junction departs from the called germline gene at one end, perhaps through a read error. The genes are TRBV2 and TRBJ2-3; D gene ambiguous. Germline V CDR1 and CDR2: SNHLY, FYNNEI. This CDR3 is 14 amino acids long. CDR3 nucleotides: TGTGCCTGCAGTGGTATCCAAGCGAAAGATACGCAGTATTTT. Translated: CACSGIQAKDTQYF.

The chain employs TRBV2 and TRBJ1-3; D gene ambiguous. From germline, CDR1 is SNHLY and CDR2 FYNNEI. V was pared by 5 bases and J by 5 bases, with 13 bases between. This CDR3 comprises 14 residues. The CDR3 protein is CASSQTNPRNTIYF. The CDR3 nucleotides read TGTGCCAGCAGTCAGACCAACCCGAGAAACACCATATATTTT.